This T cell receptor beta chain was recovered during a study of identical twins. Template switching introduced a universal primer site, and the cDNA bore unique molecular identifiers. TCRdb processed the 5' RACE reads anew with MiXCR; each CDR3 protein has one entry. This table has around 300,000 distinct CDR3 sequences, 8% to 9% appearing once. Trimming removed 5 bases from V and 4 bases from J; junction bases left unmatched: 9. The length of the CDR3 is 16 residues. Per germline, CDR1 LNHDA and CDR2 SQIVND (reference sequence). A remark on this clonotype: The antigen remains undetermined.

Study outcomes and limitations: Out-of-frame alpha sequences shared between twins exhibited an excess of low generation probability. Donors were not followed over many years; analysis was cross-sectional.

The sample also formed part of further work on yellow fever vaccine responses in identical twins. That study adds: The T cell response to vaccination in identical twins was reportedly partly convergent and partly personalized.

The TCR sequence derives from a woman aged 18-29 years in good health. This chain joins TRBV19 and TRBJ2-2, with 8 bases that match TRBD1. Sequences were obtained from memory (CD45RO+) T cells sorted from blood. The CDR3 is CASSQRQGQGTGELFF. DNA for the CDR3: TGTGCCAGTAGTCAACGACAGGGGCAGGGCACCGGGGAGCTGTTTTTT.